This is a list of T cell receptor beta chains from one sample in a study of blood T cell repertoires in COVID-19. Only in-frame clones appear in the TCRdb table, and some are missing; sequencing was by immunoSEQ multiplex PCR. The table includes around 92,000 clones, roughly 88% detected once. The sequenced material came from peripheral blood. The receptor set was obtained from a human donor in a cohort sampled during active COVID-19. The CDR3 runs from the conserved cysteine through the conserved F or W. Each record gives: CDR3 protein, J gene, V gene, D gene. A D gene is named only where the DNA matches it firmly.

CDR3aa: CASSTAPNEKLFF; j_gene: TRBJ1-4; v_gene: TRBV6-5; d_gene: .
CDR3aa: CASSLAGPPGEQYF; j_gene: TRBJ2-7; v_gene: TRBV5-6; d_gene: .
CDR3aa: CASSQGTDQPQHF; j_gene: TRBJ1-5; v_gene: TRBV4-3; d_gene: TRBD1
CDR3aa: CASSLDYAGGVEQYF; j_gene: TRBJ2-7; v_gene: TRBV11-2; d_gene: TRBD1
CDR3aa: CASSLLRAGRYGYTF; j_gene: TRBJ1-2; v_gene: TRBV3-1/TRBV3-2; d_gene: .
CDR3aa: CASSWGVSGYTF; j_gene: TRBJ1-2; v_gene: TRBV5-6; d_gene: .
CDR3aa: CAANDNYEQYF; j_gene: TRBJ2-7; v_gene: TRBV6-5; d_gene: .
CDR3aa: CASRPGLAGGYEQYF; j_gene: TRBJ2-7; v_gene: TRBV27; d_gene: TRBD2
CDR3aa: CASSPEWRGTQETQYF; j_gene: TRBJ2-5; v_gene: TRBV21-1; d_gene: .
CDR3aa: CASSGGRSGAEQYF; j_gene: TRBJ2-7; v_gene: TRBV2; d_gene: TRBD2
CDR3aa: CASRGNGEQFF; j_gene: TRBJ2-1; v_gene: TRBV28; d_gene: .
CDR3aa: CASSFVPGGEGGYTF; j_gene: TRBJ1-2; v_gene: TRBV5-6; d_gene: .
CDR3aa: CASSQTGANYGYTF; j_gene: TRBJ1-2; v_gene: TRBV19; d_gene: TRBD1
CDR3aa: CASSKQGRVNTEAFF; j_gene: TRBJ1-1; v_gene: TRBV6-5; d_gene: .
CDR3aa: CASSPQQGRTDTQYF; j_gene: TRBJ2-3; v_gene: TRBV7-2; d_gene: TRBD1
CDR3aa: CASRATGGHNSPLHF; j_gene: TRBJ1-6; v_gene: TRBV25-1; d_gene: TRBD1
CDR3aa: CASSHVPGETQYF; j_gene: TRBJ2-5; v_gene: TRBV3-1/TRBV3-2; d_gene: .
CDR3aa: CASSDFPRDSPRSGYTF; j_gene: TRBJ1-2; v_gene: TRBV6-4; d_gene: TRBD1
CDR3aa: CASSSGGDRYEQYF; j_gene: TRBJ2-7; v_gene: TRBV6-2/TRBV6-3; d_gene: .
CDR3aa: CSASGDNVINQPQHF; j_gene: TRBJ1-5; v_gene: TRBV20-1; d_gene: .
CDR3aa: CASKSGGDTQYF; j_gene: TRBJ2-3; v_gene: TRBV7-9; d_gene: TRBD2
CDR3aa: CSVARTWGSYNEQFF; j_gene: TRBJ2-1; v_gene: TRBV29-1; d_gene: .
CDR3aa: CASSQGDTGDYGYTF; j_gene: TRBJ1-2; v_gene: TRBV3-1/TRBV3-2; d_gene: .
CDR3aa: CASSSLGGGGQTQYF; j_gene: TRBJ2-5; v_gene: TRBV7-2; d_gene: TRBD2
CDR3aa: CASSQGHSYEQYF; j_gene: TRBJ2-7; v_gene: TRBV4-1; d_gene: .
CDR3aa: CASSKLAGGILIPTDTQYF; j_gene: TRBJ2-3; v_gene: TRBV6-7; d_gene: TRBD2
CDR3aa: CASRDRSLTGANVLTF; j_gene: TRBJ2-6; v_gene: TRBV2; d_gene: TRBD1
CDR3aa: CASSLSNIGYEQYF; j_gene: TRBJ2-7; v_gene: TRBV11-2; d_gene: .
CDR3aa: CASSPAVGLGTQYF; j_gene: TRBJ2-5; v_gene: TRBV4-1; d_gene: .
CDR3aa: CASSLVPRKTYEQYF; j_gene: TRBJ2-7; v_gene: TRBV5-6; d_gene: .
CDR3aa: CASSLNEKLFF; j_gene: TRBJ1-4; v_gene: TRBV19; d_gene: .
CDR3aa: CAISAAGREGPEQFF; j_gene: TRBJ2-1; v_gene: TRBV10-3; d_gene: TRBD2
CDR3aa: CASSSKTGMETQYF; j_gene: TRBJ2-5; v_gene: TRBV13; d_gene: TRBD1
CDR3aa: CAIVDGSPGGYTF; j_gene: TRBJ1-2; v_gene: TRBV7-2; d_gene: .
CDR3aa: CASSQSGTSGMRPYEQYF; j_gene: TRBJ2-7; v_gene: TRBV16; d_gene: TRBD2
CDR3aa: CASTPAGGLATGELFF; j_gene: TRBJ2-2; v_gene: TRBV6-6; d_gene: TRBD2
CDR3aa: CASTIGAGKNTGELFF; j_gene: TRBJ2-2; v_gene: TRBV5-4; d_gene: .
CDR3aa: CASSLGGSGTDTQYF; j_gene: TRBJ2-3; v_gene: TRBV27; d_gene: TRBD2
CDR3aa: CASSFPGGHTGELFF; j_gene: TRBJ2-2; v_gene: TRBV5-6; d_gene: TRBD2
CDR3aa: CASKLTSGGLIHEQFF; j_gene: TRBJ2-1; v_gene: TRBV5-6; d_gene: TRBD2
CDR3aa: CASSMGQPWEQYF; j_gene: TRBJ2-7; v_gene: TRBV7-9; d_gene: TRBD1
CDR3aa: CASFSPAKTSGDTSSYNEQFF; j_gene: TRBJ2-1; v_gene: TRBV10-2; d_gene: TRBD2